Below, 3 T cell receptor beta chains from the same sample are listed, as sequenced in a study of OX40 agonist ivuxolimab in advanced cancers. The assay was immunoSEQ multiplex PCR, and TCRdb's table has in-frame clones only and misses some. The sample carries around 80,000 clones, around 84% recorded once. This sample comprised CD4+ or CD8+ T cells sorted from blood, obtained in a trial of the OX40 agonist ivuxolimab. Every receptor here comes from an adult with an advanced solid tumor such as melanoma, head and neck, liver or kidney cancer.

This chain joins TRBV19 and TRBJ2-4; 7 bases agree with TRBD1. Germline lookup yields CDR1 LNHDA and CDR2 SQIVND (reference sequence). CDR3 length: 14 residues. J was trimmed by 5 bases and V by 6 bases; bases with no gene match: 7. The CDR3 DNA sequence: TGTGCCAGTAGAGGTAGGGGGCGCGAAAACATTCAGTACTTC. Translation: CASRGRGRENIQYF.

V gene TRBV5-4 combines with J gene TRBJ2-7, with 8 bases fitting TRBD2. From germline, CDR1 is SGHNT and CDR2 YYREEE (reference sequence). With V trimmed by 4 bases and J by 0 bases, 3 bases remained unmatched. The CDR3 consists of 14 residues. The CDR3 DNA follows: TGTGCCAGCAGCCCGGGACTAGTCTCCTACGAGCAGTACGTC. Translation gives CASSPGLVSYEQYV.

The chain employs TRBV1 and TRBJ1-5. TRBV1 is a pseudogene segment. The CDR3 extends over 17 amino acids. CDR3 residues: CTSSQHARGGVNQPQHF. Here the CDR3 DNA reads TGCACCAGCAGCCAGCACGCCCGAGGGGGGGTCAATCAGCCCCAGCATTTT.